One TCR beta chain is described in this entry. Its target is not known. The V gene's germline CDR1 is MNHEY and CDR2 SVGAGI. This CDR3 has 13 amino acids. With 3 bases removed from V and 0 bases from J, the gap between germline ends came to 6 bases. The data are from a study of cytomegalovirus exposure and HLA in healthy donors. Study conclusions and caveats: Researchers counted 180 or so TCR beta chains as cytomegalovirus-associated.

Clones were sequenced by immunoSEQ multiplex PCR, and TCRdb holds only the in-frame ones, with some missing. The sample has 90,000 to 110,000 clones; 86% are singletons. This clonotype originated in a woman between 18 and 29 years old in good health and CMV-seropositive. Source material: PBMCs. The chain has TRBV6-5 and TRBJ2-7; D gene uncertain. CDR3: CASSYGNSYEQYF. The CDR3 region has the DNA TGTGCCAGCAGTTATGGCAACTCCTACGAGCAGTACTTC.